The 10 T cell receptor beta chains in this list originate from one sample, sequenced in a study of blood T cells in healthy people across ages. Then a second PCR, running about 6 to 12 cycles, was carried out with a sample-barcoded 5' primer and a J-beta primer mix. TCRdb re-analysed the 5' RACE reads in MiXCR, keeping a single row per CDR3 protein. The sample comprises 550,000 to 650,000 distinct CDR3 sequences, around a quarter of which are singletons, and over 3.5% rests with the top ten. This sample was also put to use in a study of T cells of mothers and their children.

The specimen sequenced was blood. Receptor source: a boy aged 2 to 10 in good health.

V is TRBV4-1 and J is TRBJ2-3; 8 nucleotides match TRBD1. Unmatched junction bases numbered 7, after V lost 2 bases and J lost 3 bases. Germline V gives CDR1 MGHRA, CDR2 YSYEKL. CDR3 size: 16 residues. The CDR3 here is CASSQSKGQGTDTQYF. The CDR3 nucleotides read TGCGCCAGCAGCCAAAGTAAAGGACAGGGAACAGATACGCAGTATTTT.

This clonotype was observed a few times. The V gene is TRBV3-1, the J gene TRBJ2-7; 7 bases map to TRBD1. With 1 base clipped from V and 2 bases from J, the junction kept 5 bases outside the gene matches. Germline CDR1 and CDR2: LGHDT and YNNKEL (reference sequence). CDR3 length: 15 residues. The chain's CDR3 is CASSQAETGTYEQYF. As DNA, the CDR3 is TGTGCCAGCAGCCAAGCGGAGACAGGGACCTACGAGCAGTACTTC.

This clonotype was observed a handful of times. The chain joins TRBV6-4 to TRBJ2-3; the D is unclear. The V gene's germline CDR1 is MRHNA and CDR2 SNTAGT. This CDR3 comprises 15 residues. Trimming stripped 2 bases from V and 0 bases from J, with 9 bases between. CDR3 loop: CASSDNDGSTDTQYF. The CDR3 coding sequence is TGTGCCAGCAGTGACAACGACGGTAGCACAGATACGCAGTATTTT.

The V gene is TRBV20-1, the J gene TRBJ2-1, with 9 bases lining up with TRBD2. Germline assignment: CDR1 DFQATT and CDR2 SNEGSKA (reference sequence). There are 14 residues in the CDR3. V dropped 1 base and J dropped 9; count of bases not matched to a gene: 7. The CDR3 region is CSARGPAGGGEQFF. CDR3 coding DNA: TGCAGTGCTAGAGGTCCAGCGGGAGGTGGTGAGCAGTTCTTC.

The chain joins TRBV6-1 to TRBJ1-2; tentatively, D is TRBD1 (5 bases). CDR1 MNHNS and CDR2 SASEGT come from the germline V gene. V was cut by 6 bases and J by 5 bases, with 16 bases left in between. There are 14 residues in the CDR3. The CDR3 nucleotides are TGTGCCAGCAGGAGCTTGCAGGGTACTTATGGCTACACCTTC. It translates to CASRSLQGTYGYTF.

This chain links TRBV12-3 or TRBV12-4 with TRBJ1-5; no clear D. Trimming removed 5 bases at V and 0 bases at J, with 11 bases between. The CDR3 has 15 residues. The CDR3 sequence is CASSNDWDSNQPQHF. The DNA for the CDR3 is TGTGCCAGCAGTAACGACTGGGATAGCAATCAGCCCCAGCATTTT.

This clonotype was picked up a small number of times. The chain recombines TRBV7-2 with TRBJ2-4; the D gene is possibly TRBD2 (7 bases). This CDR3 region has 14 residues. V was shortened by 6 bases and J by 5 bases, with 14 bases between the two germline ends. The germline V gene has CDR1 SGHTA and CDR2 FQGNSA. DNA for the CDR3: TGTGCCAGCAGTCTAGGGGGGGTCCAAAACATTCAGTACTTC. This translates into CASSLGGVQNIQYF.

This clonotype has just a few counts. The chain couples TRBV5-1 to TRBJ1-4, with D possibly being TRBD1 (6 bases). V was pared by 0 bases and J by 4 bases, with 10 bases between. Germline values: CDR1 SGHRS, CDR2 YFSETQ. The CDR3 extends over 15 amino acids. CDR3 DNA: TGCGCCAGCAGCTTGGCTCGACAGGTTAATGAAAAACTGTTTTTT. Translation gives CASSLARQVNEKLFF.

This clonotype was counted only a few times. V is TRBV5-1 and J is TRBJ1-2; TRBD1 is a possible D gene (5 bases). This CDR3 contains 18 residues. Trimming stripped 3 bases from V and 1 base from J, with 22 bases between. Germline lookup yields CDR1 SGHRS and CDR2 YFSETQ. Here the CDR3 DNA reads TGCGCCAGCAGCTCCGGGACGTCAACCCTCTTCAATAACTATGGCTACACCTTC. Translating gives CASSSGTSTLFNNYGYTF.

A few counts support this clonotype. The chain joins TRBV19 to TRBJ1-1, with D hard to call. The germline V and J ends were trimmed by 3 bases and 8 bases, with 7 bases remaining between them. The germline V gene has CDR1 LNHDA and CDR2 SQIVND (reference sequence). This CDR3 is built from 11 residues. The CDR3 DNA reads TGTGCCAGTAGTATTGGGTCAGAAGCTTTCTTT. This translates into CASSIGSEAFF.